What follows is one TCR beta chain and its context. This record comes from a study of blood T cell repertoires in COVID-19. TCRdb keeps only in-frame clones here, not all; method: immunoSEQ multiplex PCR. The data contain nearly 55,000 clones, just over 85% of them seen just once; the ten biggest clones take up 12%. Germline CDR1 reads SGHTA; CDR2 reads FQGNSA. V dropped 3 bases and J dropped 14; count of bases not matched to a gene: 8. The CDR3 runs 12 residues. This TCR came from a man between 65 and 79 years old with active COVID-19. The rearrangement links TRBV7-2 to TRBJ2-5; 8 bases agree with TRBD2. Material: peripheral blood. The chain's CDR3 is CASSLIPGTSYF. CDR3 DNA sequence: TGTGCCAGCAGCTTGATCCCCGGGACTAGTTACTTC.